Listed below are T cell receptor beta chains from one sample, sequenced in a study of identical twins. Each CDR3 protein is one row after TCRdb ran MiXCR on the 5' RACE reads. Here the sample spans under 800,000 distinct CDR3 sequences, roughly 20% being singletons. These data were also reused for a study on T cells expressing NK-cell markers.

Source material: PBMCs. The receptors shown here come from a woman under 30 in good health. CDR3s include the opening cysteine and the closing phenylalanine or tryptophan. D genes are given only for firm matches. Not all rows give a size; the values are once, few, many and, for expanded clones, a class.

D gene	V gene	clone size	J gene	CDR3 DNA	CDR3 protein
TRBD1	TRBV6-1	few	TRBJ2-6	TGTGCCACGGGCCGTGGAAGGGGGCCTGGGGCCAACGTCCTGACTTTC	CATGRGRGPGANVLTF
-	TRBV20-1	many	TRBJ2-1	TGCAGTGCGCTCACGAATGAGCAGTTCTTC	CSALTNEQFF
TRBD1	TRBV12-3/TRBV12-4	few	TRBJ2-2	TGTGCCAGCAGTTTCGGGACAGGGGGTTTTGCCGGGGAGCTGTTTTTT	CASSFGTGGFAGELFF
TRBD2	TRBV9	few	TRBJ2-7	TGTGCCAGCAGCGTAGGGGAGGGAATAGACGAGCAGTACTTC	CASSVGEGIDEQYF
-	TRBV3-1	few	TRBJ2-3	TGTGCCAGCAGCCAAGATAGGCAGGGGGGCGTTAGATATACGCAGTATTTT	CASSQDRQGGVRYTQYF
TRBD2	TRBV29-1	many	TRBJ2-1	TGCAGCGTTGGGACTAGCAACTTC	CSVGTSNF
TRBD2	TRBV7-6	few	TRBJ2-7	TGTGCCAGCAGCTTAGGAGCGGGGGCCTCGATAAAGGAGCAGTACTTC	CASSLGAGASIKEQYF
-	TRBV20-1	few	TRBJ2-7	TGCAGTGGGATTTTTAGCGGTGGCGAGCAGTACTTC	CSGIFSGGEQYF
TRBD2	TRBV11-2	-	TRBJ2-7	TGTGCCAGCAGCATAGGGACTAGAACCTTCTACGAGCAGTACTTC	CASSIGTRTFYEQYF
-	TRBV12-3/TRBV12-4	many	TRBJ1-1	TGTGCCAGCAGCGGGGACGGGACTGAAGCTTTCTTT	CASSGDGTEAFF
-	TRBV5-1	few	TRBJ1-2	TGCGCCAGCAGCTTGACAGGCTTACGTTCTAACTATGGCTACACCTTC	CASSLTGLRSNYGYTF
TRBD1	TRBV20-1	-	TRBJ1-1	TGCAGTGCTAAAGTAAGGGGGCTTGGTACTGAAGCTTTCTTT	CSAKVRGLGTEAFF
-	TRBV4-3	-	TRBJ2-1	TGCGCCAGCAGCCAAGAACAGGGAAATGAGCAGTTCTTC	CASSQEQGNEQFF
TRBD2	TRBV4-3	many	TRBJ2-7	TGCGCCAGCAGCCAAGGACTAGCGGGGAACTACGAGCAGTACTTC	CASSQGLAGNYEQYF
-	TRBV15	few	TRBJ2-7	TGTGCCACCAGCAACTCGTACGAGCAGTACTTC	CATSNSYEQYF
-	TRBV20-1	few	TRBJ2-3	TGCAGTGCTAGAGATGTAGTTTCGTCTAGCACAGATACGCAGTATTTT	CSARDVVSSSTDTQYF
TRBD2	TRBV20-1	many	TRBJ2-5	TGCAGTGCTAGAGATCATTCGGCTAGCGGGGGGAGCCAGTACTTC	CSARDHSASGGSQYF